The next 23 T cell receptor beta chains were all read from a single sample in a study of T cells expressing NK-cell markers. With the 5' RACE reads reprocessed, TCRdb shows one record per CDR3 protein and no DNA. The sample features roughly 390,000 distinct CDR3 sequences, with about 10% in its top ten. The material sequenced was blood T cells: a sorted CD56 or NKG2C T cell subset, CD4+ or CD8+ T cells, or bulk PBMC T cells (not recorded which). The receptors come from a woman aged 45-65 years in good health.

The chain has TRBV29-1 and TRBJ1-1. The CDR3 is 13 amino acids. Germline values: CDR1 SQVTM, CDR2 ANQGSEA. This CDR3 is CSADKAGNTEAFF.

The chain carries TRBV29-1 and TRBJ2-3; TCRdb outputs TRBD1, but without DNA this stays unchecked. CDR1 is SQVTM, CDR2 ANQGSEA, per germline. The CDR3 contains 14 residues. The CDR3 protein is CSDHGQGSADTQYF.

The chain recombines TRBV6-5 with TRBJ2-1. CDR1 and CDR2 (germline): MNHEY, SVGAGI. The CDR3 is 15 residues long. The CDR3: CASSYIASSYNEQFF.

This rearrangement joins TRBV6-5 to TRBJ1-1; TCRdb names TRBD1, which stays unverified in the absence of DNA. This CDR3 contains 13 residues. Germline-derived CDR1 and CDR2 are MNHEY and SVGAGI. CDR3 sequence reads: CASRDRGKVEAFF.

The chain has TRBV15 and TRBJ2-3; absent DNA, TCRdb's TRBD1 call cannot be checked. CDR3 size: 15 residues. Germline CDR1 LNHNV, CDR2 YYDKDF (reference sequence). Here the CDR3 reads CATSSGHLSTDTQYF.

This chain connects TRBV5-1 to TRBJ1-2; TCRdb lists TRBD1, though no DNA is available to test this call. This CDR3 contains 14 residues. Per germline, CDR1 SGHRS and CDR2 YFSETQ. The CDR3 sequence is CASTKTGGIDGYTF.

This rearrangement joins TRBV12-3 or TRBV12-4 to TRBJ2-1; the TRBD1 assignment by TCRdb is unverifiable without DNA. The CDR3 spans 14 residues. The CDR3 loop is CASRRGTGANEQFF.

The rearrangement joins TRBV5-1 to TRBJ2-5; TCRdb designates TRBD2, a call that cannot be tested without DNA. The CDR3 loop spans 16 amino acids. Looked up from germline, CDR1 is SGHRS and CDR2 is YFSETQ. Here the CDR3 reads CASSFGSSGIQETQYF.

The CDR3 region is CSGVQEREGPRFADTQYF. The chain joins TRBV20-1 to TRBJ2-3; checking the TCRdb D call of TRBD2 is not possible without DNA. Germline-derived CDR1 and CDR2 are DFQATT and SNEGSKA (reference sequence). The CDR3 totals 18 residues.

This sequence joins TRBV3-1 and TRBJ2-7; the D call from TCRdb, TRBD1, cannot be confirmed without DNA. Looked up from germline, CDR1 is LGHDT and CDR2 is YNNKEL (reference sequence). The CDR3 sequence is 15 residues long. The CDR3 here is CASSQGGGGAHEQYF.

The rearrangement uses TRBV15 and TRBJ2-1; the TRBD1 assignment by TCRdb is unverifiable without DNA. Germline V gene data show CDR1 as LNHNV and CDR2 as YYDKDF (reference sequence). This CDR3 is 14 amino acids long. CDR3 sequence reads: CATTRDRGYNEQFF.

The genes are TRBV5-1 and TRBJ1-1; TCRdb indicates TRBD1, and absent DNA this call remains unverified. The CDR3 sequence is 17 residues long. Germline V CDR1 and CDR2: SGHRS, YFSETQ. The CDR3 reads CASSPLKGGPSGTEAFF.

The genes are TRBV20-1 and TRBJ2-3; the TCRdb D gene call, TRBD1, has no DNA to confirm it. Germline values: CDR1 DFQATT, CDR2 SNEGSKA (reference sequence). The CDR3 contains 12 residues. The CDR3: CSVGKGRDTQYF.

V is TRBV11-2 and J is TRBJ1-1; the TRBD1 assignment by TCRdb is unverifiable without DNA. This CDR3 comprises 13 residues. Germline V lookup: CDR1 SGHAT, CDR2 FQNNGV. The CDR3 spells CASSSRVDRSAFF.

The genes are TRBV6-5 and TRBJ2-3; lacking DNA, the TRBD1 call made by TCRdb goes unchecked. This CDR3 is 14 amino acids long. Germline V gene data show CDR1 as MNHEY and CDR2 as SVGAGI. CDR3 protein: CASSYGTVRDTQYF.

This chain joins TRBV18 and TRBJ2-3; TCRdb's D gene call, TRBD1, goes unchecked for lack of DNA. This CDR3 region has 14 residues. Germline V gene sequence: CDR1 KGHSH, CDR2 LQKENI. CDR3: CASSGQIGTDTQYF.

The V call is TRBV28, the J call TRBJ2-5; without DNA, the TCRdb call of TRBD1 cannot be checked. The length of the CDR3 is 13 residues. The V gene's germline CDR1 is MDHEN and CDR2 SYDVKM. CDR3 residues: CASSRTGRETQYF.

The chain is built from TRBV9 and TRBJ2-5; the TRBD1 assignment by TCRdb is unverifiable without DNA. Germline CDR1 and CDR2: SGDLS and YYNGEE. This CDR3 spans 15 amino acids. The CDR3 protein is CASSVRGQIQETQYF.

The chain is built from TRBV18 and TRBJ2-6. There are 15 residues in the CDR3. CDR1 is KGHSH and CDR2 is LQKENI in the germline V gene. CDR3 sequence: CASSYATSGANVLTF.

The CDR3 is CASSQGLAETYNEQFF. The chain carries TRBV4-1 and TRBJ2-1; TCRdb names TRBD2, which stays unverified in the absence of DNA. Germline V gives CDR1 MGHRA, CDR2 YSYEKL. There are 16 residues in the CDR3.

The V call is TRBV20-1, the J call TRBJ2-2. Germline V gives CDR1 DFQATT, CDR2 SNEGSKA (reference sequence). The CDR3 runs 14 residues. CDR3 protein: CSASHTLLSGELFF.

The rearrangement uses TRBV7-9 and TRBJ2-1; TCRdb indicates TRBD2, and absent DNA this call remains unverified. Germline CDR1 SEHNR, CDR2 FQNEAQ (reference sequence). This CDR3 region has 16 residues. This CDR3 reads CASSRFGGISYNEQFF.

The chain has TRBV29-1 and TRBJ2-7; checking the TCRdb D call of TRBD2 is not possible without DNA. CDR1 and CDR2 from the germline V gene are SQVTM and ANQGSEA. This CDR3 contains 13 residues. CDR3 loop: CSVGLAGVGEQYF.